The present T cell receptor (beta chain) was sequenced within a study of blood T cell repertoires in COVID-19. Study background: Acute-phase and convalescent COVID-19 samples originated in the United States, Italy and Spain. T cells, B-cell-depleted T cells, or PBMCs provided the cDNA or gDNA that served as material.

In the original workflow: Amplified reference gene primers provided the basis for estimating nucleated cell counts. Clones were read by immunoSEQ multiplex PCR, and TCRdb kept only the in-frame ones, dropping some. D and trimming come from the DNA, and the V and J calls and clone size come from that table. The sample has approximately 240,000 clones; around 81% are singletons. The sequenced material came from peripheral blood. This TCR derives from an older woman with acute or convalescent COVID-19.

The chain's CDR3 is CASSLAGTGSYGYTF. The CDR3 region has the DNA TGTGCCAGCAGCTTGGCTGGGACAGGGTCATATGGCTACACCTTC. The chain carries TRBV5-4 and TRBJ1-2; 9 bases are shared with TRBD1. V shed 0 bases and J 5 bases; nucleotides not matched to a gene: 5. The CDR3 is made up of 15 amino acids. CDR1 and CDR2 (germline): SGHNT, YYREEE (reference sequence).